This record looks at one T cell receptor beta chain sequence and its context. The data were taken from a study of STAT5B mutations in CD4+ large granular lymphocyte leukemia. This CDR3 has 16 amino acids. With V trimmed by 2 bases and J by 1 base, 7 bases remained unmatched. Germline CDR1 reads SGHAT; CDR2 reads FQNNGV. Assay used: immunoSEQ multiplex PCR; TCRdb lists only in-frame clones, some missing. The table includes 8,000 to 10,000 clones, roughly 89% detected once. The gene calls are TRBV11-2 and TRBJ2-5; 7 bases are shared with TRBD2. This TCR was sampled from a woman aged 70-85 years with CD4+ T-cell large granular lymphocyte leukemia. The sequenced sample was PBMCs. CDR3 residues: CASSLPSGEFQETQYF. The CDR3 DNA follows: TGTGCCAGCAGCTTACCGAGCGGGGAGTTCCAAGAGACCCAGTACTTC.